Below are 18 T cell receptor beta chains sequenced from a single sample in a study of blood T cell repertoires in COVID-19. Clones were sequenced by immunoSEQ multiplex PCR, and TCRdb holds only the in-frame ones, with some missing. The repertoire includes over 75,000 clones, 90% of them detected once, and 1.5% sits in the top ten. Sequenced input: peripheral blood. The source is a human donor with active COVID-19. The donor label of this sample is uncertain.

The chain combines TRBV4-1 with TRBJ2-7; perhaps TRBD2 as D (6 bases). The V and J ends lost 1 base and 7 bases respectively, with 20 bases between them. The CDR3 consists of 16 residues. CDR1 is MGHRA, CDR2 YSYEKL, per germline. CDR3 region: CASSQAGRGPLREQYF. CDR3 DNA: TGCGCCAGCAGCCAAGCTGGGCGGGGACCCCTACGAGAGCAGTACTTC.

The genes are TRBV4-3 and TRBJ1-5; D uncertain. CDR3 size: 15 residues. In germline, CDR1 is LGHNA, CDR2 YSLEER. V dropped 0 bases and J dropped 4 bases, with 10 bases sitting between them. This CDR3 is CASSQDVSPNQPQHF. The CDR3 DNA follows: TGCGCCAGCAGCCAAGATGTGTCCCCTAATCAGCCCCAGCATTTT.

The chain recombines TRBV2 with TRBJ2-5, with TRBD2 matching over 8 bases. J was trimmed by 5 bases and V by 6 bases; bases with no gene match: 11. The germline V gene encodes CDR1 SNHLY and CDR2 FYNNEI. The CDR3 spans 15 residues. In DNA, the CDR3 is TGTGCCAGCAGACCAGGGACTAGTGTTTCGGAGACCCAGTACTTC. Encoded protein: CASRPGTSVSETQYF. The full variable domain, rest sourced from reference TRBV2 and TRBJ2-5, is EPEVTQTPSHQVTQMGQEVILRCVPISNHLYFYWYRQILGQKVEFLVSFYNNEISEKSEIFDDQFSVERPDGSNFTLKIRSTKLEDSAMYFCASRPGTSVSETQYFGPGTRLLVL.

This chain's CDR3 is CASSQVAPTYNEQFF. Written as DNA, the CDR3 is TGCGCCAGCAGCCAAGTAGCGCCGACCTACAATGAGCAGTTCTTC. The chain joins TRBV4-3 to TRBJ2-1; possible D gene TRBD2, 5 bases. CDR1 and CDR2 from the germline V gene are LGHNA and YSLEER. The CDR3 is 15 amino acids. V was pared by 1 base and J by 2 bases, with 9 bases between.

This chain uses TRBV6-5 with TRBJ2-1; a weak D match, TRBD2 (5 bases). Germline values: CDR1 MNHEY, CDR2 SVGAGI. With 4 bases removed from V and 7 bases from J, the gap between germline ends came to 5 bases. The CDR3 is 11 amino acids. The CDR3 sequence is CASSSGNEQFF. In DNA form, the CDR3 reads TGTGCCAGCAGTTCGGGGAATGAGCAGTTCTTC.

This clone was observed a single time. This chain uses TRBV10-1 with TRBJ2-5; D might be TRBD2 (7 bases). The CDR3 consists of 14 residues. Trimming left V 4 bases short and J 5 bases short, with 14 bases between. Germline CDR1 reads WNHNN; CDR2 reads SYGVQD (reference sequence). The CDR3 here is CASSAAGAGETQYF. CDR3 nucleotides: TGCGCCAGCAGTGCCGCGGGGGCAGGGGAGACCCAGTACTTC.

The V and J genes are TRBV5-5 and TRBJ1-6; TRBD1 agrees at 9 bases. The trim removed 1 base at V and 9 bases at J, leaving 14 bases unmatched. CDR3 length: 18 residues. Germline V gives CDR1 SGHKS, CDR2 YYEKEE (reference sequence). DNA of the CDR3: TGTGCCAGCAGCTTGTCCTTCCCCGGGACAGGGATTGGTTCACCCCTCCACTTT. The encoded protein is CASSLSFPGTGIGSPLHF.

In its sample, this clone was seen a few times. V and J are TRBV5-1 and TRBJ2-5; tentatively, D is TRBD1 (5 bases). Germline CDR1 SGHRS, CDR2 YFSETQ. The length of the CDR3 is 14 residues. Deletions cut 0 bases from V and 5 bases from J, with 11 bases between. The CDR3 region is CASSLVGRAETQYF. The CDR3 region has the DNA TGCGCCAGCAGCTTGGTGGGCAGGGCCGAGACCCAGTACTTC.

This clone has only a few counts. V gene TRBV16 combines with J gene TRBJ1-1; D is uncertain. Germline loops: CDR1 KGHSY, CDR2 FQNENV. This CDR3 is built from 11 residues. V was shortened by 2 bases and J by 6 bases, with 4 bases between the two germline ends. The CDR3 nucleotides are TGTGCCAGCAGCCAAGCGTCTGAAGCTTTCTTT. Translating gives CASSQASEAFF.

V gene TRBV4-1 combines with J gene TRBJ2-2; possible D gene TRBD1, 5 bases. This CDR3 is 14 amino acids long. V gave up 3 bases and J gave up 1 base, with 6 bases separating them. The V gene's germline CDR1 is MGHRA and CDR2 YSYEKL. The CDR3 is CASSHGQNTGELFF. CDR3 coding DNA: TGCGCCAGCAGCCACGGACAGAACACCGGGGAGCTGTTTTTT.

This chain connects TRBV7-2 to TRBJ1-6, with a tentative D call TRBD1 (6 bases). The CDR3 is 15 residues long. V was shortened by 5 bases and J by 4 bases, with 12 bases between the two germline ends. The germline gives CDR1 SGHTA, CDR2 FQGNSA. The CDR3 sequence is CASSPRGAYNSPLHF. CDR3 DNA: TGTGCCAGCAGCCCACGGGGGGCTTATAATTCACCCCTCCACTTT.

The gene calls are TRBV7-9 and TRBJ1-4; 8 bases are shared with TRBD1. The CDR3 is 15 residues long. V dropped 6 bases and J dropped 8; count of bases not matched to a gene: 11. CDR1 and CDR2 (germline): SEHNR, FQNEAQ (reference sequence). In DNA form, the CDR3 reads TGTGCCAGCAGTTTTATTACAGGGGGGAGAGAAAAACTGTTTTTT. Translating it yields CASSFITGGREKLFF. Together with reference TRBV7-9 and TRBJ1-4, the CDR3 gives the full variable domain: DTGVSQNPRHKITKRGQNVTFRCDPISEHNRLYWYRQTLGQGPEFLTYFQNEAQLEKSRLLSDRFSAERPKGSFSTLEIQRTEQGDSAMYLCASSFITGGREKLFFGSGTQLSVL.

V usage is TRBV19 and J usage is TRBJ1-5; TRBD1 matches 8 bases. Trimming at V came to 3 bases and at J to 6 bases, leaving 7 bases not matched to a gene. CDR1 LNHDA and CDR2 SQIVND come from the germline V gene (reference sequence). This CDR3 has 15 amino acids. This chain's CDR3 is CASSIDRGRGQPQHF. Here the CDR3 DNA reads TGTGCCAGTAGTATTGACAGGGGACGGGGTCAGCCCCAGCATTTT.

This chain uses TRBV5-1 with TRBJ1-1; 7 bases line up with TRBD1. Trimming removed 0 bases from V and 6 bases from J; junction bases left unmatched: 8. Germline loops: CDR1 SGHRS, CDR2 YFSETQ. This CDR3 contains 15 residues. Written as DNA, the CDR3 is TGCGCCAGCAGCTTGGGAACAGGGGTGGCGGCTGAAGCTTTCTTT. Its translation is CASSLGTGVAAEAFF.

The chain links TRBV11-2 to TRBJ2-3; unclear D gene. CDR3 size: 14 residues. Germline CDR1 is SGHAT and CDR2 is FQNNGV. V was pared by 2 bases and J by 1 base, with 7 bases between. The CDR3 region is CASSLPTGTDTQYF. CDR3 DNA sequence: TGTGCCAGCAGCTTACCCACAGGCACAGATACGCAGTATTTT. Drawing the rest from reference TRBV11-2 and TRBJ2-3, the complete variable domain is EAGVAQSPRYKIIEKRQSVAFWCNPISGHATLYWYQQILGQGPKLLIQFQNNGVVDDSQLPKDRFSAERLKGVDSTLKIQPAKLEDSAVYLCASSLPTGTDTQYFGPGTRLTVL.

The gene calls are TRBV5-5 and TRBJ2-7; D might be TRBD1 (6 bases). Trimming cost V 1 base and J 2 bases, with 13 bases left between them. Per germline, CDR1 SGHKS and CDR2 YYEKEE (reference sequence). The CDR3 consists of 15 residues. CDR3 in amino acids: CASSLSYRATYEQYF. CDR3 sequence (DNA): TGTGCCAGCAGCTTGTCCTACAGGGCAACCTACGAGCAGTACTTC.

This chain joins TRBV12-3 or TRBV12-4 and TRBJ1-2; the D gene is possibly TRBD1 (6 bases). Trimming shortened V by 5 bases and J by 4 bases, and 11 bases separated the two germline ends. The CDR3 totals 13 residues. CDR3 residues: CASSPDRSYGYTF. In DNA form, the CDR3 reads TGTGCCAGCAGTCCTGACAGGTCCTATGGCTACACCTTC.

This clone appeared a few times. The chain employs TRBV5-1 and TRBJ2-7, with D unclear. With 0 bases removed from V and 4 bases from J, the gap between germline ends came to 8 bases. CDR1 is SGHRS, CDR2 YFSETQ, per germline. This CDR3 is built from 13 residues. The CDR3 DNA reads as TGCGCCAGCAGCTTGGATGGGCAGTACGAGCAGTACTTC. As protein: CASSLDGQYEQYF.